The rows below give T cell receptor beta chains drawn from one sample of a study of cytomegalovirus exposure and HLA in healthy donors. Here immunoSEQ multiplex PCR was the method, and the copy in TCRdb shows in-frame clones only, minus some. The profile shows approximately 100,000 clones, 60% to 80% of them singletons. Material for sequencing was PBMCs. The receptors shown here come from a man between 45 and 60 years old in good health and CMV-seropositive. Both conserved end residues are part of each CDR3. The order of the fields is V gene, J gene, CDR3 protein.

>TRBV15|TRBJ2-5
CATSRDRGMEETQYF
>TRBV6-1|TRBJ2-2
CASSELQGNTGELFF
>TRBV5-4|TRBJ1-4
CASSRAGTGTEKLFF
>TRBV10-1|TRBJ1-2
CASTPGTGDYGYTF
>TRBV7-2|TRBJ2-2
CASSLVPGDIGELFF
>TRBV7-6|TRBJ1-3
CASSLGQGLSGNTIYF
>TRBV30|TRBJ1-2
CAWSVQTGRDYTF
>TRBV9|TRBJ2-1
CASSPGVASYNEQFF
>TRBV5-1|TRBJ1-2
CASSLKTGTGLSGYTF
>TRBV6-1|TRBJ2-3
CASSVEPNTGSTQYF
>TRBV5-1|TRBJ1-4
CASSRGGQSNEKLFF
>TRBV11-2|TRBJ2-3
CASSSPEASGGKSADTQYF
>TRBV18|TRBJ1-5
CASSPTGTGFQPQHF
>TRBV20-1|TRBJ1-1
CRRQGTEAFF
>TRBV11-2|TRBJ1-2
CASSLSRIGYTF